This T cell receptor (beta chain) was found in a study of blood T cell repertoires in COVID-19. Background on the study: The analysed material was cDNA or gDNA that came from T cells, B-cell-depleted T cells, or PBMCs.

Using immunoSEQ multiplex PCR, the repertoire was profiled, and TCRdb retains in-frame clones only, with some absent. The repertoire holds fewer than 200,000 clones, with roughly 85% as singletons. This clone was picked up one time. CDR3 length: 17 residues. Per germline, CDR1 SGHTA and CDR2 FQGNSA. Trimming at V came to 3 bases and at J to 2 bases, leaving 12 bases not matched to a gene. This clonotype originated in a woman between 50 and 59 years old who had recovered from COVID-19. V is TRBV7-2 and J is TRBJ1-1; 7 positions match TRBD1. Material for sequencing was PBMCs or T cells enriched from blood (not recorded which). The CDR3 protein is CASSLGPVGQLNTEAFF. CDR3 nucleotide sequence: TGTGCCAGCAGCTTGGGTCCAGTGGGACAGCTTAACACTGAAGCTTTCTTT.